These T cell receptor beta chains were read from a single sample in a study of T cell responses to AZD1222 COVID-19 vaccine. Profiling relied on immunoSEQ multiplex PCR, and the TCRdb table lists in-frame clones only, not all of them. The table lists roughly 150,000 clones, roughly nine tenths of them singletons. Sequenced material: peripheral blood, taken 28 days after the second AZD1222 dose. The receptors derive from an adult who received the AZD1222 COVID-19 vaccine. The CDR3 runs from the conserved cysteine through the conserved F or W. Not all rows give a size; the values are once, few, many and, for expanded clones, a class.

CASSFTRTGANYGYTF	TRBV7-2	-	16
CASRSGITEAFF	TRBV2	-	12
CASRVPGQLYGYTF	TRBV6-5	-	14
CATSMGLGTGELFF	TRBV24-1	-	14
CASSIHRDTEAFF	TRBV19	-	13
CASSLMGDLYNEQFF	TRBV7-3	-	15
CASSPVSGGAWDYGYTF	TRBV5-1	-	17
CASSVQGFNEQYF	TRBV2	-	13
CASSFPQGQKETQYF	TRBV21-1	once	15
CASSAGQLSYEQYF	TRBV11-3	-	14
CASSYVNSPLHF	TRBV6-5	-	12
CASSTGEDFYGYTF	TRBV6-2/TRBV6-3	-	14
CASSFRDRGQGNTEAFF	TRBV5-5	-	17
CASSKGGWGYNQPQHF	TRBV21-1	once	16
CATSGRGAGTDTQYF	TRBV15	once	15
CASSTTGLNSPLHF	TRBV27	-	14
CASRVGVAPQENTGELFF	TRBV5-1	-	18
CASSLESLSNTEAFF	TRBV7-2	-	15
CASSTQTGGVIGEKLFF	TRBV9	-	17
CASIEQGSWSEQFF	TRBV6-1	-	14
CATSDRRSEGYTF	TRBV24-1	-	13
CASIKQGQKLFF	TRBV28	-	12
CASSLRGLGGAYNSPLHF	TRBV3-1/TRBV3-2	once	18
CASSSLRDRLIANTEAFF	TRBV28	-	18
CASSIGNTIYF	TRBV7-9	-	11
CASSAARFRANSPLHF	TRBV6-1	few	16
CASSKVTGFVAGVGYTF	TRBV21-1	-	17
CASSQVNTGELFF	TRBV14	once	13
CASSIEKRLAGVSEQFF	TRBV19	-	17
CASSLAGTGGPGELFF	TRBV5-1	-	16
CASGQAPNTEAFF	TRBV7-3	-	13
CASSVLGQETQYF	TRBV9	-	13
CAWSWQGYPYGYTF	TRBV30	-	14
CSVRPQNTEAFF	TRBV29-1	-	12
CASSPLQGRNTIYF	TRBV14	-	14
CASRRGQGALDTEAFF	TRBV5-1	-	16
CASSLKGNTEAFF	TRBV11-3	-	13
CASSIRTATNEKLFF	TRBV19	-	15
CASSIDTSGSVSDEQFF	TRBV19	-	17
CATSATNRGATEAFF	TRBV24-1	-	15
CASSVETGRGYTF	TRBV9	-	13
CATSWAGSGTYNEQFF	TRBV24-1	-	16